Listed below are T cell receptor beta chains from one sample, sequenced in a study of T cells in localized non-small cell lung cancer. Measured with immunoSEQ multiplex PCR; TCRdb has only the in-frame clones, and not every one. The sample contains fewer than 30,000 clones, more than 75% of which appear only once. The specimen was PBMCs, collected before any cancer treatment. The receptors derive from a man aged 40 to 75 with stage II lung adenocarcinoma. CDR3s include the opening cysteine and the closing phenylalanine or tryptophan. The D gene is left open where the match is weak. Expanded clones get a size class; other rows say once, few or many, or leave the size out.

D,V,size,J,DNA,CDR3
TRBD2,TRBV9,-,TRBJ2-1,TGTGCCAGCAGCAGTAGCGGGAGAGTGGTCTTC,CASSSSGRVVF
-,TRBV9,-,TRBJ2-7,TGTGCCAGCAGCGTAGCCGGGACTGAGACCAGCGAGCAGTACTTC,CASSVAGTETSEQYF
-,TRBV7-2,-,TRBJ2-3,TGTGCCAGCAGCTTAGCACGGCGGGATACGCAGTATTTT,CASSLARRDTQYF
TRBD2,TRBV29-1,-,TRBJ2-3,TGCAGCGTTGAACAGGATAAGACCTTCTGGGGGGGAGATACGCAGTATTTT,CSVEQDKTFWGGDTQYF
-,TRBV7-2,-,TRBJ2-5,TGTGCCAGCAGCCCCCAAGTGGCGGGACGGACCCAGTACTTC,CASSPQVAGRTQYF
-,TRBV2,-,TRBJ1-2,TGTGCCGGCTCAATCGCCGGGACATCCTATGGCTACACCTTC,CAGSIAGTSYGYTF
TRBD1,TRBV28,once,TRBJ1-2,TGTGCCAGCACCGAGACAGGGACGTTTTATGGCTACACCTTC,CASTETGTFYGYTF
TRBD2,TRBV6-5,once,TRBJ2-5,TGTGCCAGCAGTGTAACTAGCGGGGGGGCAGAGACCCAGTACTTC,CASSVTSGGAETQYF
TRBD2,TRBV27,-,TRBJ2-7,TGTGCCAGCAGTTTCGCTACTTCCGAGACTAGCGGGGCCCCAGGGCAGTACTTC,CASSFATSETSGAPGQYF
-,TRBV18,-,TRBJ2-2,TGTGCCAGCTCACGGCCTGGGACCGGGGAGCTGTTTTTT,CASSRPGTGELFF
-,TRBV21-1,-,TRBJ1-3,TGTGCCAGCAGCACCTGCTCCGGGACAGGGGGACTGACTGGAAACACCATATATTTT,CASSTCSGTGGLTGNTIYF
-,TRBV9,-,TRBJ2-5,TGTGCCAGCAGCCCCGGGGACCTCTCGGAGCAGTACTTC,CASSPGDLSEQYF
TRBD1,TRBV10-3,-,TRBJ2-2,TGTGCCATCAGTGAGTCGGCCGGGACAGGGGCCCTGAACACCGGGGAGCTGTTTTTT,CAISESAGTGALNTGELFF
-,TRBV5-4,few,TRBJ2-1,TGTGCCAGCAGCTTAAGCGTGGTAGGCTACAATGAGCAGTTCTTC,CASSLSVVGYNEQFF
TRBD1,TRBV7-6,-,TRBJ2-7,TGTGCCAGCAGTCCTAACCCCGGGACAGCTTCCCGGGAGCAGTACTTC,CASSPNPGTASREQYF
TRBD1,TRBV5-4,-,TRBJ1-6,TGTGCCAGCAGCTTGGGTCGGACAGGGGGTGGATCCTATAATTCACCCCTCCACTTT,CASSLGRTGGGSYNSPLHF
-,TRBV2,-,TRBJ2-5,TGTGCCAGCAGTGATCTGAAACCCAAAGAGACCCAGTACTTC,CASSDLKPKETQYF
-,TRBV28,-,TRBJ1-2,TGTGCCAGCAGTTTATCGGGGTACGGGGCGACGGGCTACACCTTC,CASSLSGYGATGYTF
TRBD2,TRBV7-2,-,TRBJ2-7,TGTGCCAGCAGCCCCCCGGGTAGCGGGAGCTCTCCCTACGAGCAGTACTTC,CASSPPGSGSSPYEQYF
TRBD2,TRBV30,-,TRBJ2-5,TGTGCCTGGAGGTCTACGGGAGGCGAAGAGACCCAGTACTTC,CAWRSTGGEETQYF
-,TRBV28,-,TRBJ1-5,TGTGCCAGCAGCCCACCCAGGGGCCAGCCCCAGCATTTT,CASSPPRGQPQHF
TRBD1,TRBV29-1,-,TRBJ2-7,TGCAGCGTTAGACAGGGGGCGAGCAACGAGCAGTACTTC,CSVRQGASNEQYF
-,TRBV6-6,-,TRBJ1-1,TGTGCCAGCAGTTACGGGGTTAGCGCTGAAGCTTTCTTT,CASSYGVSAEAFF
-,TRBV7-9,-,TRBJ2-1,TGTGCCAGCAGCTTAGCGCAACTAGCCGAGCAGTTCTTC,CASSLAQLAEQFF
-,TRBV9,-,TRBJ2-1,TGTGCCAGCAGCTTGCAGGGGGGATTGGATGAGCAGTTCTTC,CASSLQGGLDEQFF
-,TRBV27,-,TRBJ2-7,TGTGCCAGCAGTTTATTTACAGGAGCCTACGAGCAGTACTTC,CASSLFTGAYEQYF
TRBD1,TRBV6-5,-,TRBJ2-7,TGTGCCAGCAGTCTTGACAGGGATGCCTACGAGCAGTACTTC,CASSLDRDAYEQYF
-,TRBV30,-,TRBJ1-6,TGTGCCTGGAGTACTTCAAATTCACCCCTCCACTTT,CAWSTSNSPLHF
-,TRBV29-1,-,TRBJ2-7,TGCAGCGTATGGGAAGGCGCGTCCTACGAGCAGTACTTC,CSVWEGASYEQYF
TRBD2,TRBV19,-,TRBJ2-1,TGTGCCAGTATGGTGGGGGGGAGTAGAACCTACAATGAGCAGTTCTTC,CASMVGGSRTYNEQFF
TRBD1,TRBV28,-,TRBJ2-3,TGTGCCAGCCCCGAGTCGGGACAGCCCCCAGATACGCAGTATTTT,CASPESGQPPDTQYF